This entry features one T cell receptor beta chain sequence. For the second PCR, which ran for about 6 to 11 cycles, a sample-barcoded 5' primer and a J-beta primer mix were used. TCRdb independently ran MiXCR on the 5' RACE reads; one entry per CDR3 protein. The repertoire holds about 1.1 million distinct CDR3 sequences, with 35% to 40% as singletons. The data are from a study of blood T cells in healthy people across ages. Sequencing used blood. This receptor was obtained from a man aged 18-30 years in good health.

The CDR3 sequence: CSAPGLDLSTDTQYF. CDR3 nucleotide sequence: TGCAGTGCTCCGGGACTCGATCTTAGCACAGATACGCAGTATTTT. The rearrangement uses TRBV20-1 and TRBJ2-3, with D possibly TRBD2 on 6 matching bases. The V and J ends lost 5 bases and 0 bases respectively, with 15 bases between them. This CDR3 spans 15 amino acids. Germline V CDR1 and CDR2: DFQATT, SNEGSKA (reference sequence).